This T cell receptor (beta chain) was documented in a study of Graves' ophthalmopathy and Graves' hyperthyroidism. The study's findings and limits: Researchers report that a 13-signature model separated ophthalmopathy from stable hyperthyroidism, posting 87.88% sensitivity and about 82% specificity.

Diagnosis was based on clinical symptoms, serum thyroxine, TRAb, thyroid ultrasound and orbital computed tomography. Amplifying from RNA transcripts, the study obtained TCR beta CDR3 regions. A first-round RT-PCR used HTBI primers, followed by a second-round multiplex PCR. TCRdb redid the calling of the multiplex PCR reads with MiXCR, one entry per CDR3 protein. The data hold about 210,000 distinct CDR3 sequences, with roughly 27% observed a single time. This clonotype was picked up many times. Its antigen is still unknown. V was trimmed by 4 bases and J by 3 bases, leaving 13 bases between them. Germline V gives CDR1 MNHEY, CDR2 SMNVEV (reference sequence). This CDR3 has 14 amino acids.

The TCR sequence derives from a middle-aged man with Graves' ophthalmopathy. This rearrangement joins TRBV27 to TRBJ2-7; perhaps TRBD2 as D (6 bases). Sample: peripheral blood. In DNA form, the CDR3 reads TGTGCCAGCAGTTATGAGAGCGGGTACTACGAGCAGTACTTC. Translation gives CASSYESGYYEQYF.